The following is a TCR beta chain sequence with its context. Sequenced by immunoSEQ multiplex PCR; TCRdb stores in-frame clones only, minus some. Of about 150,000 clones in the sample, 80% to 95% were seen once. The sample belongs to a study of T cell responses to AZD1222 COVID-19 vaccine. V lost 5 bases, J lost 5 bases, and 9 bases stayed unmatched. Germline V gives CDR1 SGHVS, CDR2 FNYEAQ. This CDR3 region has 16 residues. This TCR derives from an adult in good health. The sequences come from peripheral blood, collected on day 0 of MenACWY control vaccination. The V call is TRBV7-6, the J call TRBJ2-1; 10 bases are a match to TRBD2. The CDR3 DNA follows: TGTGCCAGCAGCACGGCCGGGACTAGCGACCACAATGAGCAGTTCTTC. Its protein is CASSTAGTSDHNEQFF.